One sample yielded the 19 T cell receptor beta chains listed below, sequenced in a study of blood T cells in healthy people across ages. It was with a sample-barcoded 5' primer and a J-beta primer mix that a second PCR of about 6 to 12 cycles was run. TCRdb reanalysed the 5' RACE reads using MiXCR and keeps one entry per CDR3 protein. The sample has approximately 600,000 distinct CDR3 sequences; around three fifths are singletons. Sequencing was done on a sample of blood. These receptors all come from a man between 60 and 75 years old in good health.

This chain links TRBV20-1 with TRBJ2-1; TRBD1 or TRBD2 may be the D gene (5 bases each). Per the germline V gene, CDR1 is DFQATT and CDR2 is SNEGSKA (reference sequence). The CDR3 consists of 14 residues. Trimming cost V 3 bases and J 7 bases, with 16 bases left between them. CDR3 in DNA: TGCAGTGCTAGTCACCCGGGGCTATGGAATGAGCAGTTCTTC. This encodes CSASHPGLWNEQFF.

This clonotype has a handful of counts. The J gene is TRBJ2-3, the V gene TRBV5-1; 10 positions agree with TRBD2. CDR1 is SGHRS, CDR2 YFSETQ, per germline. The CDR3 spans 15 residues. Trimming took 1 base from V and 4 from J; bases not matched to a gene: 3. CDR3 residues: CASSLIAGGSDTQYF. CDR3 in DNA: TGCGCCAGCAGCTTGATAGCGGGGGGTTCAGATACGCAGTATTTT.

The chain is built from TRBV28 and TRBJ2-5, with D perhaps matching TRBD1 (5 bases). Germline loops: CDR1 MDHEN, CDR2 SYDVKM. There are 14 residues in the CDR3. V shed 6 bases and J shed 5 bases, with 16 bases lying between them. This CDR3 is CASSPDTNGETQYF. The CDR3 nucleotides read TGTGCCAGCAGCCCGGACACGAATGGGGAGACCCAGTACTTC.

The chain is built from TRBV7-8 and TRBJ2-7, with 11 bases aligning to TRBD2. J gave up 2 bases and V 1 base, and 4 bases lay outside the gene matches. Germline V lookup: CDR1 SGHVS, CDR2 FQNEAQ. This CDR3 region has 16 residues. CDR3 sequence: CASSLEGLAATYEQYF. The CDR3, as DNA: TGTGCCAGCAGCTTAGAGGGACTAGCGGCGACCTACGAGCAGTACTTC.

This clonotype was counted only a few times. This chain joins TRBV7-2 and TRBJ2-7; 8 bases match TRBD2. The CDR3 has 14 residues. Trimming cost V 1 base and J 6 bases; bases outside gene matches: 5. The germline V gene has CDR1 SGHTA and CDR2 FQGNSA. The CDR3 sequence is CASSLGHGRGEQYF. CDR3 sequence (DNA): TGTGCCAGCAGCTTAGGTCACGGGAGGGGCGAGCAGTACTTC. The entire variable domain, with the rest obtained from reference TRBV7-2 and TRBJ2-7, is as follows: GAGVSQSPSNKVTEKGKDVELRCDPISGHTALYWYRQSLGQGLEFLIYFQGNSAPDKSGLPSDRFSAERTGGSVSTLTIQRTQQEDSAVYLCASSLGHGRGEQYFGPGTRLTVT.

CDR3: CAIKAAISTDTQYF. CDR3 in DNA: TGTGCCATCAAGGCGGCGATTAGCACAGATACGCAGTATTTT. The chain couples TRBV10-3 to TRBJ2-3; D remains ambiguous. The CDR3 loop spans 14 amino acids. V was pared by 7 bases and J by 0 bases, with 11 bases between. The V gene's germline CDR1 is ENHRY and CDR2 SYGVKD.

There are a few counts of this clonotype. The gene calls are TRBV2 and TRBJ2-7; D is undetermined. Germline V gene data show CDR1 as SNHLY and CDR2 as FYNNEI. Trimming shortened V by 3 bases and J by 0 bases, and 12 bases separated the two germline ends. The CDR3 spans 15 residues. CDR3 residues: CASSERQVVSYEQYF. As DNA, the CDR3 is TGTGCCAGCAGTGAGAGGCAGGTAGTCTCCTACGAGCAGTACTTC.

This chain uses TRBV12-3 or TRBV12-4 with TRBJ2-1; TRBD2 matches at 10 bases. The V and J ends lost 4 bases and 10 bases, in that order; junction bases with no gene match: 16. The CDR3 is made up of 17 amino acids. CDR3: CASSWGVTSGGAREQFF. CDR3 bases: TGTGCCAGCAGTTGGGGGGTCACGAGCGGGGGGGCTCGGGAGCAGTTCTTC.

This chain joins TRBV29-1 and TRBJ2-3, with D hard to call. Trimming took 3 bases from V and 4 from J, leaving 11 bases between them. There are 13 residues in the CDR3. Germline V lookup: CDR1 SQVTM, CDR2 ANQGSEA. CDR3 bases: TGCAGCGTTGACGTAGACGCAGCAGATACGCAGTATTTT. Its protein is CSVDVDAADTQYF.

This clonotype was observed a handful of times. The chain employs TRBV20-1 and TRBJ2-5, with D unresolved. The CDR3 runs 13 residues. Germline V gene sequence: CDR1 DFQATT, CDR2 SNEGSKA (reference sequence). The germline V and J ends were trimmed by 3 bases and 0 bases, with 8 bases remaining between them. CDR3 in amino acids: CSASGPHQETQYF. For the CDR3, the DNA is TGCAGTGCTAGTGGACCCCACCAAGAGACCCAGTACTTC.

The chain has TRBV7-2 and TRBJ1-1, with 8 bases fitting TRBD1. The CDR3 has 12 residues. Trimming removed 4 bases from V and 11 bases from J; junction bases left unmatched: 6. CDR1 is SGHTA and CDR2 is FQGNSA in the germline V gene. The CDR3 nucleotides read TGTGCCAGCAGCTCCCGGACAGGGAGTGCTTTCTTT. Translating gives CASSSRTGSAFF.

The CDR3 DNA is TGTGCCAGCAGCCAAGGGGACAGGGTGTTTGCTGAAGCTTTCTTT. It is translated as CASSQGDRVFAEAFF. The genes are TRBV3-1 and TRBJ1-1; TRBD1 matches 9 bases. The CDR3 has 15 residues. The V and J ends lost 1 base and 6 bases, in that order; junction bases with no gene match: 6. Germline CDR1 LGHDT, CDR2 YNNKEL (reference sequence). Full variable domain (rest looked up from reference TRBV3-1 and TRBJ1-1): DTAVSQTPKYLVTQMGNDKSIKCEQNLGHDTMYWYKQDSKKFLKIMFSYNNKELIINETVPNRFSPKSPDKAHLNLHINSLELGDSAVYFCASSQGDRVFAEAFFGQGTRLTVV.

The chain combines TRBV6-2 or TRBV6-3 with TRBJ1-5; perhaps TRBD1 as D (5 bases). There are 15 residues in the CDR3. Germline V CDR1 and CDR2: MNHEY, SVGEGT. V lost 7 bases and J lost 1, with 14 bases in between. CDR3 region: CASKGAGMSNQPQHF. The CDR3 nucleotides are TGTGCCAGCAAAGGGGCAGGGATGAGCAATCAGCCCCAGCATTTT.

This clonotype has a handful of counts. V is TRBV7-6 and J is TRBJ1-1, with D tentatively TRBD1 (6 bases). Trimming stripped 3 bases from V and 1 base from J, with 12 bases between. This CDR3 contains 15 residues. The germline gives CDR1 SGHVS, CDR2 FNYEAQ. The CDR3 region is CASSFQPGANTEAFF. CDR3 nucleotide sequence: TGTGCCAGCAGCTTCCAGCCGGGGGCGAACACTGAAGCTTTCTTT.

The CDR3 DNA reads as TGTGCCAGCAGCTTAGAGGGGACTCATAATTCACCCCTCCACTTT. This translates into CASSLEGTHNSPLHF. The chain is built from TRBV7-9 and TRBJ1-6; D perhaps matches TRBD1 (5 bases). The CDR3 runs 15 residues. The ends were cut back, 1 base at V and 5 bases at J, with 9 bases in the middle. The germline V gene encodes CDR1 SEHNR and CDR2 FQNEAQ (reference sequence).

V gene TRBV12-3 or TRBV12-4 combines with J gene TRBJ2-3; possible D gene TRBD1, 5 bases. This CDR3 is built from 14 residues. The germline V and J ends were trimmed by 5 bases and 8 bases, with 17 bases remaining between them. CDR3 amino acids: CASSPPSWGGTQYF. CDR3 nucleotides: TGTGCCAGCAGTCCCCCGTCCTGGGGCGGTACGCAGTATTTT.

The rearrangement joins TRBV10-3 to TRBJ2-5; the match to TRBD1 covers 11 bases. The CDR3 spans 13 residues. The trim removed 6 bases at V and 3 bases at J, leaving 0 bases unmatched. Germline CDR1 ENHRY, CDR2 SYGVKD. Here the CDR3 reads CAIRGQGEETQYF. The CDR3 nucleotides read TGTGCCATCAGGGGACAGGGGGAAGAGACCCAGTACTTC.

This clonotype was counted between two and nine times. This chain connects TRBV4-1 to TRBJ1-2; D gene ambiguous. V lost 1 base, J lost 4 bases, and 10 bases lay in between. Germline V gene sequence: CDR1 MGHRA, CDR2 YSYEKL. The CDR3 is made up of 14 amino acids. The CDR3 DNA follows: TGCGCCAGCAGCCAAGGCGGGTTCGGCTATGGCTACACCTTC. Amino acid sequence: CASSQGGFGYGYTF.

The V and J genes are TRBV28 and TRBJ2-6; maybe TRBD1 (5 bases). Trimming removed 5 bases from V and 0 bases from J, with 17 bases in between. The CDR3 contains 18 residues. The V gene's germline CDR1 is MDHEN and CDR2 SYDVKM. The CDR3 protein is CASSPPRRASSGANVLTF. The CDR3 DNA sequence: TGTGCCAGCAGTCCCCCTCGCAGGGCCAGCTCTGGGGCCAACGTCCTGACTTTC.